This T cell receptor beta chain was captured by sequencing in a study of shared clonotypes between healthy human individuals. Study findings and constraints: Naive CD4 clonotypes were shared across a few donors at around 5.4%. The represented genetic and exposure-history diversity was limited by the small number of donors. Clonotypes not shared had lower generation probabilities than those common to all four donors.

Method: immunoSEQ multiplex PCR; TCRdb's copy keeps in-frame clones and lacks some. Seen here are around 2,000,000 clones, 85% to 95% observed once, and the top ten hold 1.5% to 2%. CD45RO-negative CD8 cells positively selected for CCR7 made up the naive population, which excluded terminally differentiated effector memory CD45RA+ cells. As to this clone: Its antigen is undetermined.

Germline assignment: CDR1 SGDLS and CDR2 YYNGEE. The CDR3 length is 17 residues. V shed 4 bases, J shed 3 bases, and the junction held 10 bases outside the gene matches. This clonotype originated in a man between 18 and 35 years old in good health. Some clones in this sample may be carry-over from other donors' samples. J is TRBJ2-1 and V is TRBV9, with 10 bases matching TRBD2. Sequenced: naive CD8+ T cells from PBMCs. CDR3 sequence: CASSPPSGSASYNEQFF. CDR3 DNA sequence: TGTGCCAGCAGCCCCCCTAGCGGGAGTGCGAGCTACAATGAGCAGTTCTTC.